This T cell receptor (beta chain) is from a study of T cells in Graves' hyperthyroidism and ophthalmopathy. As for the study in general: Upon initial diagnosis and before any treatment, peripheral blood was collected. Study-wide points: Ophthalmopathy was predicted by the model a median of roughly 6.7 months ahead of onset.

RNA transcripts provided the source from which TCR beta CDR3 regions were amplified. HTBI primers were the set used in a first-round RT-PCR of the TCR CDR3. Each CDR3 protein gets one entry after TCRdb re-called the multiplex PCR reads with MiXCR. The sample has hundreds of thousands of distinct CDR3 sequences; roughly 15% are singletons. Patients affected by ophthalmopathy presented a Clinical Activity Score of at least 3, a NOSPECS grade of at least 4, and disease duration below 3 months. This clonotype was recorded a few times. Its antigen is as yet unknown. The CDR3 contains 14 residues. Germline values: CDR1 SGHNT, CDR2 YYREEE (reference sequence). The V and J ends lost 4 bases and 3 bases, in that order; junction bases with no gene match: 7.

Sequenced sample: blood. The TCR comes from a woman between 40 and 55 years old with Graves' ophthalmopathy. The chain carries TRBV5-4 and TRBJ2-7, with 7 nucleotides matching TRBD2. CDR3 DNA sequence: TGTGCCAGCAGCCGAAGAGGGACTAACTACGAGCAGTACTTC. This codes for CASSRRGTNYEQYF.